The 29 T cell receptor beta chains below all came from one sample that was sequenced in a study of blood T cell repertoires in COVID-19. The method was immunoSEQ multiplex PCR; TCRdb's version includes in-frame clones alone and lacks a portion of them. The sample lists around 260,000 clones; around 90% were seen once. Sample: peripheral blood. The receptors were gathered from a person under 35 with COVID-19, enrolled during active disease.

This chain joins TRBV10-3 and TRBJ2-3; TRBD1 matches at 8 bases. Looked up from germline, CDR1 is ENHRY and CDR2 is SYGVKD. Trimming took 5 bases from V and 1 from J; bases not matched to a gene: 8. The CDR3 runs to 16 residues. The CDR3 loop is CAISSQGGQGTDTQYF. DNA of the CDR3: TGTGCCATCAGTTCCCAGGGGGGACAGGGCACAGATACGCAGTATTTT.

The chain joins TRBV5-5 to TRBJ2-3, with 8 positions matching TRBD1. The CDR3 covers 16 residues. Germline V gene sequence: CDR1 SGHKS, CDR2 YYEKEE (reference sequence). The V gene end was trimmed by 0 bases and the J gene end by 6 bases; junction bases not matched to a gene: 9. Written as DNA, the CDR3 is TGTGCCAGCAGCTTGGCCGGGACAGGTTCTGGGGATACGCAGTATTTT. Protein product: CASSLAGTGSGDTQYF. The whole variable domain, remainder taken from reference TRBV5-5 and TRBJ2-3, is DAGVTQSPTHLIKTRGQQVTLRCSPISGHKSVSWYQQVLGQGPQFIFQYYEKEERGRGNFPDRFSARQFPNYSSELNVNALLLGDSALYLCASSLAGTGSGDTQYFGPGTRLTVL.

CDR3 region: CASSSLEIGYNEQFF. CDR3 nucleotide sequence: TGTGCCAGTAGTTCCCTGGAGATAGGTTACAATGAGCAGTTCTTC. The rearrangement links TRBV19 to TRBJ2-1; D not certain. V gave up 5 bases and J gave up 4 bases, with 15 bases separating them. Germline CDR1 and CDR2: LNHDA and SQIVND (reference sequence). The CDR3 runs 15 residues. The full variable domain, completed using reference TRBV19 and TRBJ2-1, is DGGITQSPKYLFRKEGQNVTLSCEQNLNHDAMYWYRQDPGQGLRLIYYSQIVNDFQKGDIAEGYSVSREKKESFPLTVTSAQKNPTAFYLCASSSLEIGYNEQFFGPGTRLTVL.

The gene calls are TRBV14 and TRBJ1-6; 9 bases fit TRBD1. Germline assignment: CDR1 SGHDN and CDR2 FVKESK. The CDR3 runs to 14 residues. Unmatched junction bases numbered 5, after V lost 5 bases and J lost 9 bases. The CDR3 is CASSTTGGGSPLHF. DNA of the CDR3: TGTGCCAGCAGCACCACAGGGGGCGGTTCACCCCTCCACTTT.

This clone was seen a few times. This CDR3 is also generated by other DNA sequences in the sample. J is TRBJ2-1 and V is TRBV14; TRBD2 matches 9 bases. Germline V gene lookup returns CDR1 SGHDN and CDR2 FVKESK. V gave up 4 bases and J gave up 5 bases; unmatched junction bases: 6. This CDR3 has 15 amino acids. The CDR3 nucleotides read TGTGCCAGCAGCCGGGGACTAGCAGTAAACAATGAGCAGTTCTTC. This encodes CASSRGLAVNNEQFF.

CDR3 region: CASSVGESTDTQYF. Written as DNA, the CDR3 is TGTGCCAGCAGTGTTGGGGAGAGCACAGATACGCAGTATTTT. The rearrangement joins TRBV25-1 to TRBJ2-3; possibly TRBD2 for D (5 bases). The germline V gene has CDR1 MGHDK and CDR2 SYGVNS. This CDR3 is built from 14 residues. V was shortened by 4 bases and J by 0 bases, with 8 bases between the two germline ends.

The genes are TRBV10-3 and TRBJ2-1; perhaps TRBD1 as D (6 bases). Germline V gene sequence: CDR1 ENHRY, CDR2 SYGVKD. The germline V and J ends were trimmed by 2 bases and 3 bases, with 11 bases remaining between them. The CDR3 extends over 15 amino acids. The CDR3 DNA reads TGTGCCATCAGTGAGATGGCAGGGGACTACAATGAGCAGTTCTTC. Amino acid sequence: CAISEMAGDYNEQFF.

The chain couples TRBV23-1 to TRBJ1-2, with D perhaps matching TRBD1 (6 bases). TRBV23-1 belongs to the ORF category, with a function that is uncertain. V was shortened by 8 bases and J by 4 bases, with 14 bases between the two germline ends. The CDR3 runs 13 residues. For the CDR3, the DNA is TGCGCCAGCCGCCGGCAGGGGATCTATGGCTACACCTTC. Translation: CASRRQGIYGYTF.

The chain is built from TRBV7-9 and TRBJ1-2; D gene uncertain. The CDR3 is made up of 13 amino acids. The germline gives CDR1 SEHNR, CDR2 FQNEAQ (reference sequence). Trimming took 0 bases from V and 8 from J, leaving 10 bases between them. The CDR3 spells CASSLARGVGYTF. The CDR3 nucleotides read TGTGCCAGCAGCTTAGCGCGCGGGGTGGGCTACACCTTC.

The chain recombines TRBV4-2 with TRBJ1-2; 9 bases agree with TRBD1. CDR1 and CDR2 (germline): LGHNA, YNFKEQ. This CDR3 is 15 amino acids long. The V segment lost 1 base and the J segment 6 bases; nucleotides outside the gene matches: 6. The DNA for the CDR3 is TGTGCCAGCAGCCAAGTTGGGACAGGGATCCATGGCTACACCTTC. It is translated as CASSQVGTGIHGYTF.

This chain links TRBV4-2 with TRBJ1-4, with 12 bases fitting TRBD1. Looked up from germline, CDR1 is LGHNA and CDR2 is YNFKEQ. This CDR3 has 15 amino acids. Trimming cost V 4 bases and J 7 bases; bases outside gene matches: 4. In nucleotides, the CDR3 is TGTGCCAGCAGCCGGGACAGGGGGCGCGGTGAAAAACTGTTTTTT. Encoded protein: CASSRDRGRGEKLFF.

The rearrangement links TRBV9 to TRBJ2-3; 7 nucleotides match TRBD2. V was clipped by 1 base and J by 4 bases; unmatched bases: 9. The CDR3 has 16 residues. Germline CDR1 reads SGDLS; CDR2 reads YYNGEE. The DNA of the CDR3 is TGTGCCAGCAGCGTAAGCGGGGATGGGAGGCCAGATACGCAGTATTTT. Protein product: CASSVSGDGRPDTQYF. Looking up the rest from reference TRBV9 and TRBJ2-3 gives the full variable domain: DSGVTQTPKHLITATGQRVTLRCSPRSGDLSVYWYQQSLDQGLQFLIQYYNGEERAKGNILERFSAQQFPDLHSELNLSSLELGDSALYFCASSVSGDGRPDTQYFGPGTRLTVL.

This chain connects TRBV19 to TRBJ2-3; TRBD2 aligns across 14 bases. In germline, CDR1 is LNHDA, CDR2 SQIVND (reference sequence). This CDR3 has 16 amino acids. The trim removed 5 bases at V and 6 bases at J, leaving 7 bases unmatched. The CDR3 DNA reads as TGTGCCAGTAGTCCCGGGACTAGCGGGAGAGGGGATACGCAGTATTTT. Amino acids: CASSPGTSGRGDTQYF. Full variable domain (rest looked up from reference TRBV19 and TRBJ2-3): DGGITQSPKYLFRKEGQNVTLSCEQNLNHDAMYWYRQDPGQGLRLIYYSQIVNDFQKGDIAEGYSVSREKKESFPLTVTSAQKNPTAFYLCASSPGTSGRGDTQYFGPGTRLTVL.

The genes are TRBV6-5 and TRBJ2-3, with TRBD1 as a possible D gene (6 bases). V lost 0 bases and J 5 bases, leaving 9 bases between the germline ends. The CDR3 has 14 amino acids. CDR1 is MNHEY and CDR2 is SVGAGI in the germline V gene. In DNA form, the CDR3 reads TGTGCCAGCAGTTACTCAAGAGGGGGAGATACGCAGTATTTT. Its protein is CASSYSRGGDTQYF.

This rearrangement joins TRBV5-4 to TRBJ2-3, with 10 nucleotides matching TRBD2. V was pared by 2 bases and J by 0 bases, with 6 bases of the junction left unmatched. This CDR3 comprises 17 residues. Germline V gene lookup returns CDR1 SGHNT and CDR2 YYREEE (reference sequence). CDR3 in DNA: TGTGCCAGCAGCTTCAACGGACTAGCGGCTAGCACAGATACGCAGTATTTT. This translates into CASSFNGLAASTDTQYF. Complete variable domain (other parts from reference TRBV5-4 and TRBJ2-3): ETGVTQSPTHLIKTRGQQVTLRCSSQSGHNTVSWYQQALGQGPQFIFQYYREEENGRGNFPPRFSGLQFPNYSSELNVNALELDDSALYLCASSFNGLAASTDTQYFGPGTRLTVL.

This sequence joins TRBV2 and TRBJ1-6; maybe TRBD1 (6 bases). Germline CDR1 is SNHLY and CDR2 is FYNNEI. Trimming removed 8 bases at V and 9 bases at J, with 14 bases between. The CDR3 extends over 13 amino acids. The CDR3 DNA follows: TGTGCCAGCGGCAGGGGTGATGGTTCACCCCTCCACTTT. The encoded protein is CASGRGDGSPLHF.

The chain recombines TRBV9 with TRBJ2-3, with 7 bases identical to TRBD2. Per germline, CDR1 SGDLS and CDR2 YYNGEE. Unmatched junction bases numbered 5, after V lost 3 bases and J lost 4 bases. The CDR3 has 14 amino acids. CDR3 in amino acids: CASSGGGLSDTQYF. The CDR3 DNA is TGTGCCAGCAGCGGGGGAGGGCTGTCAGATACGCAGTATTTT.

The CDR3 bases are TGTGCCAGCGGTGGACTAGCGGGAGGGATGGACAATGAGCAGTTCTTC. Amino acid sequence: CASGGLAGGMDNEQFF. V gene TRBV2 combines with J gene TRBJ2-1; 15 bases are a match to TRBD2. Per the germline V gene, CDR1 is SNHLY and CDR2 is FYNNEI. The CDR3 totals 16 residues. Trimming cost V 8 bases and J 5 bases; bases outside gene matches: 7.

The chain's CDR3 is CASSLARLASETQYF. CDR3 DNA: TGTGCCAGCAGCTTAGCGAGACTAGCGTCGGAGACCCAGTACTTC. This chain connects TRBV7-8 to TRBJ2-5; 8 bases map to TRBD2. V lost 0 bases, J lost 5 bases, and 5 bases stayed unmatched. This CDR3 is 15 amino acids long. Germline assignment: CDR1 SGHVS and CDR2 FQNEAQ.

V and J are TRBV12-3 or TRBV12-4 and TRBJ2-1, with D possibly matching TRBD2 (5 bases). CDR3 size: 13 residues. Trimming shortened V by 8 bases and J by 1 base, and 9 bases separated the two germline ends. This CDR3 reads CASGPGSYNEQFF. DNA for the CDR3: TGTGCCAGCGGCCCGGGATCCTACAATGAGCAGTTCTTC.

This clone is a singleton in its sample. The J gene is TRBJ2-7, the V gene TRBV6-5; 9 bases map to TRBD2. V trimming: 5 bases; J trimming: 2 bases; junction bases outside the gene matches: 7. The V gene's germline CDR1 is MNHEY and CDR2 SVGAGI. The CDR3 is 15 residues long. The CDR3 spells CASSTGTSITYEQYF. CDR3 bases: TGTGCCAGCAGTACCGGGACTAGCATTACCTACGAGCAGTACTTC.

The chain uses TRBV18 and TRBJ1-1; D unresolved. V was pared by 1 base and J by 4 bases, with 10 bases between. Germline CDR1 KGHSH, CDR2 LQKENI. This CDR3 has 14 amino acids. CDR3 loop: CASSPLRAGTEAFF. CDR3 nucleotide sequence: TGTGCCAGCTCACCACTGCGGGCGGGCACTGAAGCTTTCTTT.

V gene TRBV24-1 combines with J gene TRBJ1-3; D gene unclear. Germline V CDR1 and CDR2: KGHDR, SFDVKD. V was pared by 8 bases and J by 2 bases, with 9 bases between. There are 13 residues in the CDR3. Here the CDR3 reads CATKEGAGNTIYF. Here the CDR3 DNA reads TGTGCCACCAAAGAGGGAGCTGGAAACACCATATATTTT.

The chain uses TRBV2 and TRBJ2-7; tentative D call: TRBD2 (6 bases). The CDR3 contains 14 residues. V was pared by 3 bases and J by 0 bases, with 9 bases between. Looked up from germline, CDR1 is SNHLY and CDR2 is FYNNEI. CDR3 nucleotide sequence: TGTGCCAGCAGTGATACTAGCAGCTCCTACGAGCAGTACTTC. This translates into CASSDTSSSYEQYF.

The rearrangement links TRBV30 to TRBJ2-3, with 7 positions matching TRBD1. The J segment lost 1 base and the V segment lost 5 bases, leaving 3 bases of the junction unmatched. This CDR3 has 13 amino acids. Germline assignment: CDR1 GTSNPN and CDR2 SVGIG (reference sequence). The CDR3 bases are TGTGCCTGGGACAGGGTCGGCACAGATACGCAGTATTTT. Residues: CAWDRVGTDTQYF. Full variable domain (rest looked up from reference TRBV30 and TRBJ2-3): SQTIHQWPATLVQPVGSPLSLECTVEGTSNPNLYWYRQAAGRGLQLLFYSVGIGQISSEVPQNLSASRPQDRQFILSSKKLLLSDSGFYLCAWDRVGTDTQYFGPGTRLTVL.

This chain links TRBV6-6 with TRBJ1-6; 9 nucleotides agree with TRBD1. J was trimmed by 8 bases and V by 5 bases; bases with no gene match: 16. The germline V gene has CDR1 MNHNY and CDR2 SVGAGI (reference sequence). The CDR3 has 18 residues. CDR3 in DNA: TGTGCCAGCAGTCCGGACAGGGGAAGCGGGGGGAAGTATTCACCCCTCCACTTT. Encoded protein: CASSPDRGSGGKYSPLHF.

The CDR3 nucleotides are TGTGCCAGCAGTCTTGAAGGAGGACAGGGGTACTATGGCTACACCTTC. As protein: CASSLEGGQGYYGYTF. This chain joins TRBV5-5 and TRBJ1-2; 9 bases align to TRBD1. Trimming at V came to 5 bases and at J to 3 bases, leaving 11 bases not matched to a gene. The germline CDR1 and CDR2 sequences are SGHKS and YYEKEE (reference sequence). CDR3 length equals 16 residues.

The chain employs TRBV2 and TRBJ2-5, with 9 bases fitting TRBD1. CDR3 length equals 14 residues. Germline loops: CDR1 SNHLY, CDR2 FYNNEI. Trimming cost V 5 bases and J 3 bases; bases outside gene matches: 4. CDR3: CASSTGTGKETQYF. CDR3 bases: TGTGCCAGCAGTACCGGGACAGGGAAAGAGACCCAGTACTTC. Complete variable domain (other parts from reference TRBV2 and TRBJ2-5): EPEVTQTPSHQVTQMGQEVILRCVPISNHLYFYWYRQILGQKVEFLVSFYNNEISEKSEIFDDQFSVERPDGSNFTLKIRSTKLEDSAMYFCASSTGTGKETQYFGPGTRLLVL.

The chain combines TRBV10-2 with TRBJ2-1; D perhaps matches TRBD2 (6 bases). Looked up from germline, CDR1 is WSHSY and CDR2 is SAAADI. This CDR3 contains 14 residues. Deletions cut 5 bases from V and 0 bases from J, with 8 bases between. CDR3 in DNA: TGCGCCAGCAGTCGACTAGGCTCCTACAATGAGCAGTTCTTC. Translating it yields CASSRLGSYNEQFF.